This TCR beta chain was captured in a study of cytomegalovirus exposure and HLA in healthy donors. Across the whole study: A data release that came early held tens of millions of unique TCRs from HLA-typed donors. Broader study findings: V- and J-gene trimming of TCR beta was linked (in a later analysis) to a missense DCLRE1C variant.

The PCR ran on 60 Vbeta and 13 Jbeta primers. Sequenced by immunoSEQ multiplex PCR; TCRdb stores in-frame clones only, minus some. The table shows 43,000 or so clones, with roughly 60% occurring only once. Notes on this clone: The antigen remains unidentified.

The germline V gene has CDR1 SQVTM and CDR2 ANQGSEA. The ends lost 7 bases at V and 0 bases at J; junction bases unmatched: 4. The CDR3 totals 13 residues. V gene TRBV29-1 combines with J gene TRBJ1-1; 8 bases map to TRBD1. Sequencing was done on a sample of PBMCs. This receptor was taken from a human donor in good health. CDR3 nucleotides: TGCAGCGCTAGGACAGGGATGAACACTGAAGCTTTCTTT. It encodes CSARTGMNTEAFF.